Described below is a single T cell receptor beta chain sequence and its context. Antigen unknown. The junction shows a germline mismatch at one end, possibly a read error. The entry originates in a study of beta chain features in type 1 diabetes. Every bit of the isolated RNA underwent reverse transcription, so sequencing read expressed TCRB transcripts. The repertoire was sequenced with immunoSEQ multiplex PCR; TCRdb's copy has only in-frame clones and lacks some. The repertoire includes about 160,000 clones, about 8.1% of them detected once, and approximately 0.69% sits in the top ten. Regarding the study as a whole: Comparison showed that naive, central memory and Treg TCRB repertoires appeared more similar among patients than among healthy donors.

In germline, CDR1 is SGHRS, CDR2 YFSETQ. The CDR3 contains 14 residues. CD4+ cells of the naive, central memory, regulatory and stem cell-like memory types were sorted via CD45RO/CCR7/CD25/CD127/CD95/CD27. Populations obtained by sorting all exceeded 95% purity. The source of this sequence is a man aged 18 to 29 in good health. V is TRBV5-1 and J is TRBJ1-2, with 7 bases lining up with TRBD1. Material for sequencing was central memory CD4+ T cells from blood. CDR3 bases: TGCGCCAGCAGTTTGGACAGGCCGAATTATGGCTACACCTTC. Its translation: CASSLDRPNYGYTF.